These T cell receptor beta chains were read from a single sample in a study of cytomegalovirus exposure and HLA in healthy donors. Generated by immunoSEQ multiplex PCR, the TCRdb table keeps only in-frame clones and is missing some. The sample contains around 79,000 clones, roughly two thirds of which appear only once. Sequenced: PBMCs. These receptors were obtained from a woman in her thirties or forties in good health and CMV-seropositive. The CDR3 runs from the conserved cysteine through the conserved F or W. Fields, in order: J gene, clone size, V gene, D gene, CDR3 protein, CDR3 DNA. The D gene is left open where the match is weak. Size tells how often a clone was seen (once, few, many) or the class of an expanded clone, and some rows leave it out.

J: TRBJ2-3; size: few; V: TRBV18; D: TRBD1; CDR3: CASSPPGQGMTDTQYF; DNA: TGTGCCAGCTCACCACCGGGACAGGGGATGACAGATACGCAGTATTTT
J: TRBJ1-2; size: NA; V: TRBV30; D: NA; CDR3: CARAEGLSGYGYTF; DNA: TGCGCCCGGGCCGAGGGCCTTTCTGGCTATGGCTACACCTTC
J: TRBJ2-1; size: once; V: TRBV7-8; D: TRBD2; CDR3: CASSLGLAGIGNNEQFF; DNA: TGTGCCAGCAGCTTGGGACTAGCGGGAATCGGGAACAATGAGCAGTTCTTC
J: TRBJ1-1; size: NA; V: TRBV10-3; D: NA; CDR3: CAISGSAGMNTEAFF; DNA: TGTGCCATCAGTGGCAGTGCCGGGATGAACACTGAAGCTTTCTTT
J: TRBJ2-1; size: NA; V: TRBV4-3; D: NA; CDR3: CASSASSGGGGHNEQFF; DNA: TGCGCCAGCAGCGCCTCATCTGGGGGAGGGGGGCACAATGAGCAGTTCTTC
J: TRBJ1-5; size: NA; V: TRBV27; D: TRBD1; CDR3: CASSPGQGNSQPQHF; DNA: TGTGCCAGCAGTCCAGGACAGGGTAATTCTCAGCCCCAGCATTTT
J: TRBJ1-5; size: few; V: TRBV28; D: TRBD1; CDR3: CASSLPPLIQGAQPQHF; DNA: TGTGCCAGCAGTTTGCCGCCGTTAATCCAGGGGGCTCAGCCCCAGCATTTT
J: TRBJ1-2; size: NA; V: TRBV7-9; D: NA; CDR3: CASSLALEQGGYTF; DNA: TGTGCCAGCAGCTTAGCGCTGGAGCAGGGCGGCTACACCTTC
J: TRBJ2-7; size: NA; V: TRBV6-5; D: TRBD1; CDR3: CASTQRQGGSYEQYF; DNA: TGTGCCAGCACCCAAAGACAGGGGGGGTCCTACGAGCAGTACTTC
J: TRBJ2-1; size: NA; V: TRBV11-3; D: TRBD1; CDR3: CASSLGDSGYNEQFF; DNA: TGTGCCAGCAGCTTAGGGGACAGCGGCTACAATGAGCAGTTCTTC
J: TRBJ1-5; size: NA; V: TRBV7-9; D: TRBD1; CDR3: CASSSQGAGQPQHF; DNA: TGTGCCAGCAGCTCACAGGGGGCGGGTCAGCCCCAGCATTTT
J: TRBJ2-3; size: NA; V: TRBV9; D: TRBD1; CDR3: CASSVYGDSEADTQYF; DNA: TGTGCCAGCAGCGTTTACGGGGACAGTGAGGCAGATACGCAGTATTTT
J: TRBJ2-7; size: NA; V: TRBV5-1; D: TRBD2; CDR3: CASSLGTSGVDYEQYF; DNA: TGCGCCAGCAGTCTTGGGACTAGCGGCGTCGACTACGAGCAGTACTTC
J: TRBJ2-7; size: NA; V: TRBV29-1; D: TRBD2; CDR3: CSVMGAGGPLYPEQYF; DNA: TGCAGCGTGATGGGAGCGGGAGGGCCTTTGTATCCCGAGCAGTACTTC
J: TRBJ1-5; size: NA; V: TRBV7-2; D: NA; CDR3: CASSFVANQPQHF; DNA: TGTGCCAGCAGCTTTGTAGCCAATCAGCCCCAGCATTTT
J: TRBJ1-5; size: NA; V: TRBV11-2; D: TRBD1; CDR3: CASSTSGGAGQPQHF; DNA: TGTGCCAGCAGCACATCAGGGGGCGCGGGTCAGCCCCAGCATTTT
J: TRBJ1-1; size: NA; V: TRBV10-3; D: NA; CDR3: CAISGTGMNTEAFF; DNA: TGTGCCATCAGTGGAACAGGGATGAACACTGAAGCTTTCTTT
J: TRBJ2-3; size: NA; V: TRBV6-6; D: NA; CDR3: CASSYTERLTQYF; DNA: TGTGCCAGCAGTTATACCGAGCGATTGACGCAGTATTTT
J: TRBJ1-1; size: NA; V: TRBV30; D: NA; CDR3: CAWSGGSPSF; DNA: TGTGCATGGAGTGGAGGCAGCCCGTCGTTT
J: TRBJ2-7; size: NA; V: TRBV5-5; D: NA; CDR3: CASSYSNDWRSRYEQYF; DNA: TGTGCCAGCAGCTACTCGAACGACTGGCGTAGTCGGTACGAGCAGTACTTC
J: TRBJ1-6; size: NA; V: TRBV11-2; D: TRBD1; CDR3: CASSLTRTGASPLHF; DNA: TGTGCCAGCAGCTTGACCCGGACAGGGGCCTCACCCCTCCACTTT
J: TRBJ1-1; size: NA; V: TRBV29-1; D: TRBD1; CDR3: CSVDGTGPGGFF; DNA: TGCAGCGTCGACGGGACAGGGCCAGGTGGGTTCTTT
J: TRBJ2-3; size: NA; V: TRBV7-9; D: TRBD2; CDR3: CASRLTSGSPADTQYF; DNA: TGTGCCAGCAGGCTCACTAGCGGGAGCCCGGCAGATACGCAGTATTTT
J: TRBJ1-1; size: NA; V: TRBV4-2; D: NA; CDR3: CASSHATTGTEAFF; DNA: TGTGCCAGCAGCCACGCCACGACAGGCACTGAAGCTTTCTTT
J: TRBJ1-4; size: NA; V: TRBV2; D: TRBD1; CDR3: CASEGTGVFEKLFF; DNA: TGTGCCAGCGAAGGAACAGGGGTGTTCGAAAAACTGTTTTTT
J: TRBJ2-3; size: NA; V: TRBV5-1; D: NA; CDR3: CASSFVGDTDTQYF; DNA: TGCGCCAGCAGCTTCGTTGGAGACACAGATACGCAGTATTTT
J: TRBJ2-4; size: NA; V: TRBV19; D: NA; CDR3: CASSIDLFTAKNIQYF; DNA: TGTGCCAGTAGTATAGATCTATTTACTGCGAAGAACATTCAGTACTTC
J: TRBJ1-2; size: NA; V: TRBV13; D: TRBD1; CDR3: CASSHRTGVYGYTF; DNA: TGTGCCAGCAGCCATAGGACAGGAGTTTATGGCTACACCTTC
J: TRBJ2-3; size: few; V: TRBV10-3; D: NA; CDR3: CAISEPMDRSTDTQYF; DNA: TGTGCCATCAGTGAGCCGATGGACAGAAGCACAGATACGCAGTATTTT
J: TRBJ2-7; size: few; V: TRBV5-8; D: TRBD1; CDR3: CASSSRQGSYEQYF; DNA: TGTGCCAGCAGCTCGAGACAGGGGTCCTACGAGCAGTACTTC
J: TRBJ2-4; size: NA; V: TRBV10-3; D: NA; CDR3: CAISEGGAKNIQYF; DNA: TGTGCCATCAGTGAGGGGGGGGCCAAAAACATTCAGTACTTC
J: TRBJ2-7; size: NA; V: TRBV11-2; D: TRBD1; CDR3: CASSSGRTGTAYEQYF; DNA: TGTGCCAGCAGCTCCGGAAGAACCGGGACAGCCTACGAGCAGTACTTC
J: TRBJ2-5; size: once; V: TRBV7-9; D: NA; CDR3: CASSLGFSRTGEVETQYF; DNA: TGTGCCAGCAGCTTGGGTTTCTCTCGCACAGGGGAGGTGGAGACCCAGTACTTC
J: TRBJ2-3; size: NA; V: TRBV5-4; D: TRBD1; CDR3: CASSRQLDRGPDTQYF; DNA: TGTGCCAGCAGCCGGCAATTGGACAGGGGGCCAGATACGCAGTATTTT
J: TRBJ2-7; size: NA; V: TRBV2; D: NA; CDR3: CASSGGGEDLGEQYF; DNA: TGTGCCAGCAGTGGAGGTGGTGAGGACTTGGGCGAGCAGTACTTC
J: TRBJ1-1; size: NA; V: TRBV7-2; D: NA; CDR3: CASSLQVNTEAFF; DNA: TGTGCCAGCAGCTTACAGGTTAACACTGAAGCTTTCTTT
J: TRBJ2-7; size: NA; V: TRBV6-1; D: TRBD2; CDR3: CASSARRAGGDEQYF; DNA: TGTGCCAGCAGTGCTCGTCGGGCGGGGGGGGACGAGCAGTACTTC
J: TRBJ2-7; size: NA; V: TRBV11-2; D: NA; CDR3: CASSLVRSYEQYF; DNA: TGTGCCAGCAGCTTAGTGAGATCCTACGAGCAGTACTTC
J: TRBJ2-2; size: NA; V: TRBV4-2; D: NA; CDR3: CASSPVGSGDTGELFF; DNA: TGTGCCAGCAGCCCTGTGGGGTCGGGGGACACCGGGGAGCTGTTTTTT
J: TRBJ2-7; size: NA; V: TRBV6-1; D: NA; CDR3: CASSEFPGTYEQYF; DNA: TGTGCCAGCAGTGAATTTCCAGGGACCTACGAGCAGTACTTC
J: TRBJ2-7; size: NA; V: TRBV15; D: TRBD1; CDR3: CATSRDRGTYEQYF; DNA: TGTGCCACCAGCCGGGACAGGGGGACCTACGAGCAGTACTTC
J: TRBJ1-6; size: NA; V: TRBV30; D: NA; CDR3: CAWSPEANSPLHF; DNA: TGTGCCTGGAGTCCAGAAGCGAATTCACCCCTCCACTTT
J: TRBJ1-1; size: NA; V: TRBV18; D: NA; CDR3: CASSPQGLDTEAFF; DNA: TGTGCCAGCTCACCGCAGGGGTTGGACACTGAAGCTTTCTTT
J: TRBJ2-7; size: few; V: TRBV7-8; D: NA; CDR3: CASSADSTSYEQYF; DNA: TGTGCCAGCAGCGCGGACAGTACGTCCTACGAGCAGTACTTC
J: TRBJ2-1; size: NA; V: TRBV29-1; D: TRBD2; CDR3: CSVEYPRLAEGYNEQFF; DNA: TGCAGCGTTGAGTATCCTCGCCTAGCGGAGGGATACAATGAGCAGTTCTTC
J: TRBJ2-7; size: NA; V: TRBV9; D: TRBD1; CDR3: CASSVGTGVSYEQYF; DNA: TGTGCCAGCAGCGTAGGGACAGGGGTATCGTACGAGCAGTACTTC
J: TRBJ2-1; size: few; V: TRBV4-3; D: TRBD1; CDR3: CASSQGTGGSYNEQFF; DNA: TGCGCCAGCAGCCAAGGGACAGGGGGGTCCTACAATGAGCAGTTCTTC
J: TRBJ1-1; size: few; V: TRBV29-1; D: NA; CDR3: CSDGGGNTEAFF; DNA: TGCAGCGACGGAGGAGGGAACACTGAAGCTTTCTTT
J: TRBJ2-3; size: NA; V: TRBV5-6; D: NA; CDR3: CASSLGYLTDTQYF; DNA: TGTGCCAGCAGCTTGGGCTACCTCACAGATACGCAGTATTTT
J: TRBJ2-7; size: NA; V: TRBV10-2; D: TRBD2; CDR3: CASRGTSEEQYF; DNA: TGCGCCAGCAGAGGGACTAGCGAAGAGCAGTACTTC
J: TRBJ1-2; size: NA; V: TRBV7-3; D: NA; CDR3: CASSEVGGISYGYTF; DNA: TGTGCCAGCAGCGAAGTGGGGGGGATCAGCTATGGCTACACCTTC
J: TRBJ1-4; size: NA; V: TRBV28; D: TRBD1; CDR3: CASSLTDRGYEKLFF; DNA: TGTGCCAGCAGTTTAACCGACAGGGGATACGAAAAACTGTTTTTT
J: TRBJ1-4; size: once; V: TRBV30; D: TRBD1; CDR3: CAWSQGAIRDEKLFF; DNA: TGTGCCTGGAGTCAGGGGGCCATCAGGGATGAAAAACTGTTTTTT
J: TRBJ2-7; size: NA; V: TRBV4-2; D: TRBD2; CDR3: CASSQDSTSGTYEQYF; DNA: TGTGCCAGCAGCCAAGATTCGACTAGCGGTACCTACGAGCAGTACTTC